This T cell receptor beta chain is drawn from a study of CD8+ T cells in alopecia areata (dated by TCRdb to 2016 to 2019). Background for the entire study: Treated patients were enrolled in an open-label pilot trial of oral tofacitinib at 5 to 10 mg twice daily for moderate-to-severe alopecia areata. Scalp tissue and sorted CD4+ and CD8+ peripheral blood T cells from patchy and totalis/universalis alopecia areata patients and from healthy controls were covered by human TCRbeta sequencing. The RNA source kit depended on sample type: the PAXgene miRNA kit for fixed scalp, the miRNeasy kit for PBMCs, and the RNeasy kit for mouse skin. Scalp clonality was compared across normal scalp (n=4), patchy alopecia areata scalp (n=8), and alopecia totalis/universalis scalp (n=8). TCRbeta CDR3 regions were amplified by immunoSEQ multiplex PCR with 35 Vbeta forward and 13 Jbeta reverse primers. For the treated patients, the SALT score, which quantifies what percentage of scalp surface area is affected, served as the measure of disease severity. Patients received tofacitinib for 6 to 18 months and were then followed off drug for 6 months to check for delayed response and recurrence. Biopsies were taken from tofacitinib-treated patients at baseline and at 4 and 24 weeks of treatment, and a later scalp biopsy was taken in several of the tofacitinib-treated patients. High-throughput TCRbeta sequencing was used to examine T cell clonal expansion in alopecia areata in both the C3H/HeJ mouse model and human patients. Study-wide conclusions, independent of this receptor: Many expanded lesional clones persisted in scalp and blood during tofacitinib treatment, which may partly explain relapse after stopping treatment. Resident alphabeta T cells in normal human skin are also sequenced, complicating scalp TCR repertoire analysis, unlike mouse skin dominated by gammadelta T cells. Tofacitinib significantly lowered scalp clonality and the number of expanded CD8+ clones among the top 100 scalp clones. Higher clonality and more expanded CD8+ clones were observed in lesional scalp than in normal scalp, particularly in alopecia totalis/universalis, a finding suggestive of antigenic drive. Compared with mice, TCR sequences shared between patients were less clear, possibly partly because of HLA diversity across the patient population. The treated cohort was small, with a single nonresponder, so links between baseline CD8+ expansion and response need larger studies.

The library relied on the immunoSEQ multiplex PCR assay. RNA was extracted from all samples and reverse transcribed into cDNA, which served as template for TCR sequencing. First-strand cDNA was synthesized with SuperScript III using a 2:1 mix of oligo-dT and random hexamers. A synthetic immune receptor repertoire was used to assess amplification bias, and residual bias was removed computationally. The source study handled its data this way. Raw reads were preprocessed for error removal, and CDR3 was defined according to IMGT conventions as running from the conserved cysteine to phenylalanine. Clonality was computed by normalizing Shannon entropy by log2 of the number of productive unique TCRs and subtracting the result from 1. Scalp TCRbeta sequences were cross-referenced with sorted blood CD4 and CD8 repertoires so that the CD4 or CD8 identity of scalp clones could be inferred. Held by TCRdb, this immuneACCESS table contains in-frame sequences only and omits some clones. Under half of the omission traces to an unresolved V gene where checked; the cause of the rest is unknown. Clone size and the V and J calls come from that table; the DNA yielded D and trimming. Present in this sample are fewer than 150,000 clones, 55% to 60% of which were seen just once. Approximately 3.1% of the sample comes from the top ten.

Worth noting for this clone: Its antigen is unknown. No base-level quality is on record; no much larger clone is a single base apart.

The time point label here, explained by the study, means: around 26 weeks on oral tofacitinib. Explained via the paper, the treatment or condition label denotes: oral pan-JAK inhibitor, 5-10 mg twice daily. Peripheral blood and lesional scalp punch biopsies were obtained from patients with alopecia areata. PBMCs were isolated by density centrifugation and stained for CD3, CD4 and CD8, after which CD4+ and CD8+ T cells were sorted on a FACSAria. V loses 1 base of germline sequence and J loses 1 base, and the interval between the two ends is 17 bases. According to the germline V gene (reference sequence), CDR1 reads SGHNT and CDR2 reads YYREEE. Taken from cysteine to phenylalanine, the CDR3 has 17 residues. Left in the record is the CDR3 DNA by itself, 51 bases read in frame from the first base.

The source is a human donor with alopecia areata. The material was CD4+ T cells sorted from blood, obtained at week 24, from a patient treated with tofacitinib. The chain was built from TRBV5-4 and TRBJ1-1; the D gene cannot be named for sure. The CDR3 loop reads CASSLSPSMGGNTEAFF. The DNA sequence reads TGTGCCAGCAGCTTGAGCCCCTCCATGGGAGGGAACACTGAAGCTTTCTTT.